The entry that follows covers one T cell receptor beta chain sequence. Its specificity is not known. This entry is derived from a study of OX40 agonist ivuxolimab in advanced cancers. Study-level results: Doses of 0.1 to 3.0 mg/kg were accompanied by clonal expansion of CD4+ and CD8+ blood T cells by week 6.

The CDR3 contains 14 residues. CDR1 and CDR2 from the germline V gene are LGHNT and FRNRAP. Deletions cut 4 bases from V and 1 base from J, with 10 bases between. The protocol was immunoSEQ multiplex PCR, while the TCRdb copy is restricted to in-frame clones and leaves out a portion. In the table there are roughly 60,000 clones, 75% to 95% of which are singletons. J is TRBJ1-1 and V is TRBV12-5; weak D call: TRBD1 (5 bases). The source was CD4+ or CD8+ T cells sorted from blood, collected in a trial of the OX40 agonist ivuxolimab. The source of this sequence is an adult with an advanced solid tumor such as melanoma, head and neck, liver or kidney cancer. The CDR3 loop is CASGSGTGNTEAFF. CDR3 coding DNA: TGTGCTAGTGGTTCCGGGACGGGGAACACTGAAGCTTTCTTT.